A selection of T cell receptor beta chains follows, all from one sample in a study of cytomegalovirus exposure and HLA in healthy donors. Assay used: immunoSEQ multiplex PCR; TCRdb lists only in-frame clones, some missing. In the table there are 120,000 or so clones, 79% of which are singletons. The sample consisted of PBMCs. The receptors were sampled from a man aged 18 to 29 in good health and CMV-seronegative. CDR3s include the opening cysteine and the closing phenylalanine or tryptophan. D genes are given only for firm matches. Size is stated for part of the rows, as once, few or many counts, or as a class when the clone is expanded.

clone_size: .; d_call: TRBD1; j_call: TRBJ1-4; v_call: TRBV18; cdr3_nt: TGTGCCAGCTCACCTAGGACAGGGGGAAATGAAAAACTGTTTTTT; cdr3_aa: CASSPRTGGNEKLFF
clone_size: .; d_call: TRBD2; j_call: TRBJ2-7; v_call: TRBV6-4; cdr3_nt: TGTGCCACCAACCGAAGGGGAGGGAGAGAGCAGTACTTC; cdr3_aa: CATNRRGGREQYF
clone_size: .; d_call: TRBD1; j_call: TRBJ2-1; v_call: TRBV5-1; cdr3_nt: TGCGCCAGCAGCTTGGACGGACAGGGTTACAATGAGCAGTTCTTC; cdr3_aa: CASSLDGQGYNEQFF
clone_size: .; d_call: .; j_call: TRBJ2-1; v_call: TRBV30; cdr3_nt: TGTGCCTGGAGTGTGAGAGGTGAGCAGTTCTTC; cdr3_aa: CAWSVRGEQFF
clone_size: few; d_call: .; j_call: TRBJ1-1; v_call: TRBV5-5; cdr3_nt: TGTGCCAGCAGCTTGGCCCTCCAGACAGGGAACACTGAAGCTTTCTTT; cdr3_aa: CASSLALQTGNTEAFF
clone_size: .; d_call: TRBD2; j_call: TRBJ2-1; v_call: TRBV19; cdr3_nt: TGTGCCAGTAGTATTCCGGGACTAATCTACAATGAGCAGTTCTTC; cdr3_aa: CASSIPGLIYNEQFF
clone_size: .; d_call: .; j_call: TRBJ2-3; v_call: TRBV28; cdr3_nt: TGTGCCAGCAGTTTACCAGGGGGGATTACAGATACGCAGTATTTT; cdr3_aa: CASSLPGGITDTQYF
clone_size: .; d_call: .; j_call: TRBJ2-3; v_call: TRBV6-1; cdr3_nt: TGTGCCCTTTTGGGATTGGGTATAGGGGCAGATACGCAGTATTTT; cdr3_aa: CALLGLGIGADTQYF
clone_size: few; d_call: .; j_call: TRBJ1-5; v_call: TRBV19; cdr3_nt: TGTGCCAGTAGTATAGTGGCGGGGAATCAGCCCCAGCATTTT; cdr3_aa: CASSIVAGNQPQHF
clone_size: .; d_call: TRBD1; j_call: TRBJ2-7; v_call: TRBV6-5; cdr3_nt: TGTGCCAGCAGTTATCTATCTGACAGGGGAGAGCAGTACTTC; cdr3_aa: CASSYLSDRGEQYF
clone_size: once; d_call: TRBD2; j_call: TRBJ2-2; v_call: TRBV7-3; cdr3_nt: TGTGCCAGCAGCTCGGGACTAGCGGGGAACACCGGGGAGCTGTTTTTT; cdr3_aa: CASSSGLAGNTGELFF
clone_size: .; d_call: TRBD1; j_call: TRBJ2-7; v_call: TRBV18; cdr3_nt: TGTGCCAGCTCACCTGGGACAGGGGGTAAATACGAGCAGTACTTC; cdr3_aa: CASSPGTGGKYEQYF
clone_size: .; d_call: TRBD1; j_call: TRBJ1-2; v_call: TRBV6-5; cdr3_nt: TGTGCCAGCAGTTACCAAGGGACAGGGGGAGGCTACACCTTC; cdr3_aa: CASSYQGTGGGYTF
clone_size: .; d_call: TRBD2; j_call: TRBJ2-5; v_call: TRBV5-4; cdr3_nt: TGTGCCAGCAGCAAGGGACTAGCGGGAGCTTCCCAAGAGACCCAGTACTTC; cdr3_aa: CASSKGLAGASQETQYF
clone_size: few; d_call: .; j_call: TRBJ1-2; v_call: TRBV7-9; cdr3_nt: TGTGCCAGCAGAGGGAGGGGACGCTACTATGGCTACACCTTC; cdr3_aa: CASRGRGRYYGYTF
clone_size: .; d_call: TRBD1; j_call: TRBJ2-3; v_call: TRBV19; cdr3_nt: TGTGCCAGTAGCATGACAGGGATGTCAGATACGCAGTATTTT; cdr3_aa: CASSMTGMSDTQYF
clone_size: .; d_call: TRBD1; j_call: TRBJ1-2; v_call: TRBV4-1; cdr3_nt: TGCGCCAGCAGCCAACCGGGACAGGGGGTTAGTGGCTACACCTTC; cdr3_aa: CASSQPGQGVSGYTF
clone_size: .; d_call: TRBD1; j_call: TRBJ2-3; v_call: TRBV30; cdr3_nt: TGTGCCTGGAGTGTACTCAAGGGGGCGGGCGCAGATACGCAGTATTTT; cdr3_aa: CAWSVLKGAGADTQYF
clone_size: once; d_call: .; j_call: TRBJ1-1; v_call: TRBV11-2; cdr3_nt: TGTGCCAGCAGCTTAGTAACGGGGGGCGCACGGAACACTGAAGCTTTCTTT; cdr3_aa: CASSLVTGGARNTEAFF
clone_size: .; d_call: TRBD2; j_call: TRBJ2-5; v_call: TRBV28; cdr3_nt: TGTGCCAGCAGTTTCCTCGAACCGGGACTACCGGAGACCCAGTACTTC; cdr3_aa: CASSFLEPGLPETQYF
clone_size: .; d_call: .; j_call: TRBJ1-6; v_call: TRBV28; cdr3_nt: TGTGCCAGCAATGGCCGAGGGTCCTATAATTCACCCCTCCACTTT; cdr3_aa: CASNGRGSYNSPLHF
clone_size: .; d_call: .; j_call: TRBJ2-2; v_call: TRBV4-3; cdr3_nt: TGCGCCAGCAGCCAAGTCGAAGGGGCCGGGGAGCTGTTTTTT; cdr3_aa: CASSQVEGAGELFF
clone_size: .; d_call: .; j_call: TRBJ2-1; v_call: TRBV28; cdr3_nt: TGTGCCAGCAGTTTGGTAGTACAGGCCTACAATGAGCAGTTCTTC; cdr3_aa: CASSLVVQAYNEQFF
clone_size: once; d_call: .; j_call: TRBJ2-3; v_call: TRBV2; cdr3_nt: TGTGCCAGCAGTGATGAGGTGGATACGCAGTATTTT; cdr3_aa: CASSDEVDTQYF
clone_size: .; d_call: TRBD1; j_call: TRBJ1-4; v_call: TRBV4-1; cdr3_nt: TGCGCCAGCAGCCAAAATGGGGGACAGCTTGCAACTAATGAAAAACTGTTTTTT; cdr3_aa: CASSQNGGQLATNEKLFF
clone_size: .; d_call: TRBD1; j_call: TRBJ1-5; v_call: TRBV11-2; cdr3_nt: TGTGCCAGCAGCTTAGAGACAGGGAGCAATCAGCCCCAGCATTTT; cdr3_aa: CASSLETGSNQPQHF
clone_size: .; d_call: TRBD1; j_call: TRBJ1-1; v_call: TRBV29-1; cdr3_nt: TGCAGCGTTGAATTGGACAGGGGTCCGGGCCGTGAAGCTTTCTTT; cdr3_aa: CSVELDRGPGREAFF
clone_size: .; d_call: .; j_call: TRBJ1-2; v_call: TRBV28; cdr3_nt: TGTGCCAGCAGTCCCACCTCCCAGAGGGGCTACACCTTC; cdr3_aa: CASSPTSQRGYTF
clone_size: once; d_call: .; j_call: TRBJ2-3; v_call: TRBV9; cdr3_nt: TGTGCCAGCAGCGTAGTACAGAGCACAGATACGCAGTATTTT; cdr3_aa: CASSVVQSTDTQYF
clone_size: .; d_call: .; j_call: TRBJ1-2; v_call: TRBV7-9; cdr3_nt: TGTGCCAGCAGCGGATCAGGAAGAAAAACCTATGGCTACACCTTC; cdr3_aa: CASSGSGRKTYGYTF
clone_size: .; d_call: .; j_call: TRBJ2-7; v_call: TRBV28; cdr3_nt: TGTGCCAGCAGCACTGGACAGCCCTACGAGCAGTACTTC; cdr3_aa: CASSTGQPYEQYF
clone_size: .; d_call: .; j_call: TRBJ2-2; v_call: TRBV11-1; cdr3_nt: TGTGCCAGCAGCCCAGGGTTCATAGGTTTTACCGGGGAGCTGTTTTTT; cdr3_aa: CASSPGFIGFTGELFF
clone_size: .; d_call: .; j_call: TRBJ1-1; v_call: TRBV19; cdr3_nt: TGTGCCAGTATGAGGACAGCACTGAACACTGAAGCTTTCTTT; cdr3_aa: CASMRTALNTEAFF
clone_size: .; d_call: .; j_call: TRBJ2-5; v_call: TRBV7-7; cdr3_nt: TGTGCTAGCAGCTTAGGCGCAGGGATTATATTCCAAGAGACCCAGTACTTC; cdr3_aa: CASSLGAGIIFQETQYF
clone_size: .; d_call: TRBD1; j_call: TRBJ1-1; v_call: TRBV29-1; cdr3_nt: TGCAGCGCGAAGACAGGGGGTTGGTACACTGAAGCTTTCTTT; cdr3_aa: CSAKTGGWYTEAFF
clone_size: .; d_call: .; j_call: TRBJ2-1; v_call: TRBV27; cdr3_nt: TGTGCCAGCAGCACCCGCCGACAGGTAACCTACAATGAGCAGTTCTTC; cdr3_aa: CASSTRRQVTYNEQFF
clone_size: .; d_call: TRBD1; j_call: TRBJ1-3; v_call: TRBV11-3; cdr3_nt: TGTGCCAGCAGCCAGGAACAGGGGATCGGTGGAAACACCATATATTTT; cdr3_aa: CASSQEQGIGGNTIYF
clone_size: few; d_call: .; j_call: TRBJ1-5; v_call: TRBV2; cdr3_nt: TGTGCCAGCAGTGGTCAGGATTTGGCCAATCAGCCCCAGCATTTT; cdr3_aa: CASSGQDLANQPQHF
clone_size: .; d_call: .; j_call: TRBJ1-3; v_call: TRBV6-1; cdr3_nt: TGTGCCAGCAGTCGACAGGACTCTGGAAACACCATATATTTT; cdr3_aa: CASSRQDSGNTIYF
clone_size: .; d_call: .; j_call: TRBJ2-7; v_call: TRBV5-1; cdr3_nt: TGCGCCAGCAGCTGGGGCAGGAGATACTACGAGCAGTACTTC; cdr3_aa: CASSWGRRYYEQYF
clone_size: .; d_call: .; j_call: TRBJ2-5; v_call: TRBV7-6; cdr3_nt: TGTGCCAGCAGCTTGACTGGGGCCCGAGAGACCCAGTACTTC; cdr3_aa: CASSLTGARETQYF
clone_size: .; d_call: TRBD1; j_call: TRBJ1-2; v_call: TRBV5-1; cdr3_nt: TGCGCCAGCGCCCCCCGACAGGGGCTTAACTATGGCTACACCTTC; cdr3_aa: CASAPRQGLNYGYTF
clone_size: .; d_call: .; j_call: TRBJ2-7; v_call: TRBV10-3; cdr3_nt: TGTGCCACGGGGTCTGCGTGCGAGCAGTACTTC; cdr3_aa: CATGSACEQYF
clone_size: .; d_call: .; j_call: TRBJ2-5; v_call: TRBV18; cdr3_nt: TGTGCCAGCTCACCAAACAGGGAGGGAGAGACCCAGTACTTC; cdr3_aa: CASSPNREGETQYF
clone_size: .; d_call: .; j_call: TRBJ2-1; v_call: TRBV7-2; cdr3_nt: TGTGCCAGCAGCCCCATAGGGGGGGCGTCCTACAATGAGCAGTTCTTC; cdr3_aa: CASSPIGGASYNEQFF
clone_size: .; d_call: .; j_call: TRBJ2-1; v_call: TRBV6-6; cdr3_nt: TGTGCCAGCAGCCAGGACATAGCAGGCTACAATGAGCAGTTCTTC; cdr3_aa: CASSQDIAGYNEQFF